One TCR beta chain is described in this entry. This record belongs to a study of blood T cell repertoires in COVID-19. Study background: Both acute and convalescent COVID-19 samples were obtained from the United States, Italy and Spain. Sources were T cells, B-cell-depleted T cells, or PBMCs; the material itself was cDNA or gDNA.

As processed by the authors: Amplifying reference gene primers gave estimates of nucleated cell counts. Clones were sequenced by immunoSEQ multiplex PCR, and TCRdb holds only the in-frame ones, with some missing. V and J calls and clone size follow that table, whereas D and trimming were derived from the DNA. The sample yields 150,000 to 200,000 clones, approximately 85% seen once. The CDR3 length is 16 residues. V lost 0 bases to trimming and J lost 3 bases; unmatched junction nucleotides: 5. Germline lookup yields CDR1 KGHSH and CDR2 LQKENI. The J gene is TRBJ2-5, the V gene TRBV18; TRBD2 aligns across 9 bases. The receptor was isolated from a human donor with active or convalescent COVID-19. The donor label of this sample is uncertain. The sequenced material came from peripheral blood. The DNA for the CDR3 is TGTGCCAGCTCACCACCTGGACTAGCGAATAAAGAGACCCAGTACTTC. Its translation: CASSPPGLANKETQYF.